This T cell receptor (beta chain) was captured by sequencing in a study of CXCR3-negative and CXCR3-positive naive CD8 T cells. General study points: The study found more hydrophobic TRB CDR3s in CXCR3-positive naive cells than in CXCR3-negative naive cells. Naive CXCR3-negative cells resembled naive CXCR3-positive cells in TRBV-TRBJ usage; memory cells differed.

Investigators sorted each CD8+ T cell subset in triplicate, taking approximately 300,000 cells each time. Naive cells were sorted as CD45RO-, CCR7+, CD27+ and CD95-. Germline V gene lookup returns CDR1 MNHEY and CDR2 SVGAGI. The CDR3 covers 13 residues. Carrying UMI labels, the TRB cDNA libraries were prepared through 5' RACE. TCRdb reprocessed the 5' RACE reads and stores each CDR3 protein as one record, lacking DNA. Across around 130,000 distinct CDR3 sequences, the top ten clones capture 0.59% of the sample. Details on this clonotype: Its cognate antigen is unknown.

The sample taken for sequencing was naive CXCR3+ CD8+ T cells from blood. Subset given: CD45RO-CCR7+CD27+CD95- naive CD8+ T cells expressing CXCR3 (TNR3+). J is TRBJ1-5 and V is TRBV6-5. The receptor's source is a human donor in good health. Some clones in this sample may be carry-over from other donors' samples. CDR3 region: CASRPYSNQPQHF.